This T cell receptor (beta chain) was captured by sequencing in a study of T cells in Graves' hyperthyroidism and ophthalmopathy. Across the study: At initial diagnosis, before any treatment had begun, peripheral blood was obtained. Whole-study findings and limits: Stable hyperthyroidism and ophthalmopathy were separated using 13 V-J signatures.

The V and J ends lost 4 bases and 6 bases, in that order; junction bases with no gene match: 7. The CDR3 is 16 amino acids. The germline CDR1 and CDR2 sequences are MNHNS and SASEGT. The diagnoses drew upon clinical symptoms, serum thyroxine and TRAb, thyroid ultrasound and orbital computed tomography. Regions amplified from RNA transcripts were the TCR beta CDR3 regions. HTBI primers were used for first-round RT-PCR of the TCR CDR3. In TCRdb, the multiplex PCR reads were re-called with MiXCR into one record per CDR3 protein. The sample shows 450,000 to 650,000 distinct CDR3 sequences, 17% of them seen only once. This clonotype was seen at least ten times. What it binds is unknown.

This chain uses TRBV6-1 with TRBJ2-2, with 11 bases aligning to TRBD1. Sequenced material: blood. The TCR sequence derives from a woman aged 18-30 years with Graves' ophthalmopathy. The CDR3 nucleotides read TGTGCCAGCAGTGCGGGACAGGGGGTGTTTGCCGGGGAGCTGTTTTTT. Its protein product is CASSAGQGVFAGELFF.